Presented here are 21 T cell receptor beta chains from one specimen sequenced in a study of blood T cell repertoires in COVID-19. Method: immunoSEQ multiplex PCR; TCRdb's copy keeps in-frame clones and lacks some. The sample records approximately 280,000 clones, roughly 85% being singletons. Sequencing used PBMCs or T cells enriched from blood (not recorded which). These TCRs come from a woman in her thirties or forties who had recovered from COVID-19.

The sample holds many counts of this clone. The rearrangement uses TRBV10-3 and TRBJ2-7; 7 bases map to TRBD2. J gave up 2 bases and V 6 bases, and 7 bases lay outside the gene matches. Germline V gene lookup returns CDR1 ENHRY and CDR2 SYGVKD. This CDR3 is built from 14 residues. The CDR3 sequence: CAIRGAGDPYEQYF. The CDR3 DNA follows: TGTGCCATCAGAGGGGCGGGAGATCCCTACGAGCAGTACTTC.

The chain joins TRBV11-2 to TRBJ1-3, with TRBD1 identical over 7 bases. Looked up from germline, CDR1 is SGHAT and CDR2 is FQNNGV. Trimming removed 0 bases from V and 0 bases from J; junction bases left unmatched: 2. CDR3 length equals 16 residues. CDR3 bases: TGTGCCAGCAGCTTAGACCGGGACAGCTCTGGAAACACCATATATTTT. It yields the protein CASSLDRDSSGNTIYF. The complete variable domain, with remaining parts taken from reference TRBV11-2 and TRBJ1-3, reads EAGVAQSPRYKIIEKRQSVAFWCNPISGHATLYWYQQILGQGPKLLIQFQNNGVVDDSQLPKDRFSAERLKGVDSTLKIQPAKLEDSAVYLCASSLDRDSSGNTIYFGEGSWLTVV.

There are a few counts of this clone. The chain couples TRBV27 to TRBJ2-1; 8 nucleotides line up with TRBD2. Germline V gene lookup returns CDR1 MNHEY and CDR2 SMNVEV (reference sequence). Unmatched junction bases numbered 6, after V lost 5 bases and J lost 0 bases. The CDR3 length is 16 residues. CDR3 sequence reads: CASSRAGDPSYNEQFF. The CDR3 DNA sequence: TGTGCCAGCAGTAGAGCGGGAGATCCCTCCTACAATGAGCAGTTCTTC.

The chain joins TRBV7-9 to TRBJ1-1; 7 nucleotides align to TRBD1. The CDR3 runs to 15 residues. The J segment lost 1 base and the V segment lost 4 bases, leaving 6 bases of the junction unmatched. Germline V gene data show CDR1 as SEHNR and CDR2 as FQNEAQ (reference sequence). CDR3 in DNA: TGTGCCAGCAGCTCTACAGGGGACCCGAACACTGAAGCTTTCTTT. Its protein is CASSSTGDPNTEAFF.

A single count supports this clone. This chain joins TRBV6-2 or TRBV6-3 and TRBJ2-1; 9 positions agree with TRBD2. Trimming took 2 bases from V and 8 from J; bases not matched to a gene: 7. This CDR3 contains 15 residues. Germline V gene lookup returns CDR1 MNHEY and CDR2 SVGEGT. The DNA of the CDR3 is TGTGCCAGCAGTTACGATGCGGGAGGGCGGGATGAGCAGTTCTTC. Translation gives CASSYDAGGRDEQFF.

The chain recombines TRBV7-3 with TRBJ2-7; 7 nucleotides match TRBD1. Trimming at V came to 0 bases and at J to 2 bases, leaving 1 base not matched to a gene. Germline-derived CDR1 and CDR2 are SGHTA and FQGTGA. This CDR3 spans 14 amino acids. The DNA of the CDR3 is TGTGCCAGCAGCTTAACGAGGGGGCCCTACGAGCAGTACTTC. Protein sequence: CASSLTRGPYEQYF.

This clone was detected ten times or more. This sequence joins TRBV3-1 (or the pseudogene TRBV3-2) and TRBJ2-7; 10 bases are a match to TRBD2. The V segment lost 2 bases and the J segment 1 base; nucleotides outside the gene matches: 2. CDR3 length: 15 residues. Germline CDR1 LGHDT, CDR2 YNNKEL (reference sequence). CDR3 residues: CASSQPSGSSYEQYF. The CDR3 region has the DNA TGTGCCAGCAGCCAACCTAGCGGGAGTTCCTACGAGCAGTACTTC.

The rearrangement joins TRBV24-1 to TRBJ2-2; weak D call: TRBD1 (6 bases). Per germline, CDR1 KGHDR and CDR2 SFDVKD. CDR3 length: 16 residues. With 0 bases removed from V and 1 base from J, the gap between germline ends came to 8 bases. The CDR3 sequence is CATSDLTRGNTGELFF. CDR3 coding DNA: TGTGCCACCAGTGATTTGACCAGGGGGAACACCGGGGAGCTGTTTTTT.

This chain uses TRBV9 with TRBJ2-3, with D possibly TRBD2 on 7 matching bases. The germline V gene has CDR1 SGDLS and CDR2 YYNGEE. With 8 bases removed from V and 12 bases from J, the gap between germline ends came to 16 bases. The CDR3 spans 11 residues. DNA for the CDR3: TGTGCCAGGGGAGGGGGAGGGATTCAGTATTTT. Translating gives CARGGGGIQYF.

This clone came up once. This sequence joins TRBV14 and TRBJ1-1; D unclear. The V and J ends lost 4 bases and 1 base respectively, with 7 bases between them. Germline V gene data show CDR1 as SGHDN and CDR2 as FVKESK. This CDR3 is 13 amino acids long. CDR3 bases: TGTGCCAGCAGCCGTCAGGAGAACACTGAAGCTTTCTTT. Translating it yields CASSRQENTEAFF.

The chain joins TRBV28 to TRBJ2-1; 9 nucleotides align to TRBD2. CDR3 length: 13 amino acids. Germline V gene data show CDR1 as MDHEN and CDR2 as SYDVKM. Losses at the gene ends were 7 bases for V and 5 bases for J; bases not matched to a gene: 3. The CDR3 DNA is TGTGCCAGCAACAGCGGGAGGCACAATGAGCAGTTCTTC. Its protein is CASNSGRHNEQFF.

V usage is TRBV4-3 and J usage is TRBJ2-1; 11 bases agree with TRBD2. Trimming cost V 3 bases and J 7 bases; bases outside gene matches: 8. Germline values: CDR1 LGHNA, CDR2 YSLEER. The CDR3 consists of 16 residues. CDR3 nucleotide sequence: TGCGCCAGCAGCCATCCCACTAGCGGGAGACCTAATGAGCAGTTCTTC. Translation gives CASSHPTSGRPNEQFF.

In this sample, this clone turned up a few times. The chain employs TRBV19 and TRBJ2-2; 8 bases line up with TRBD1. Germline loops: CDR1 LNHDA, CDR2 SQIVND (reference sequence). With 6 bases clipped from V and 1 base from J, the junction kept 7 bases outside the gene matches. CDR3 size: 16 residues. The CDR3 DNA follows: TGTGCCAGTAGAGAGCAGGGGGCCATGAACACCGGGGAGCTGTTTTTT. This encodes CASREQGAMNTGELFF. Full variable domain (remainder filled in from reference TRBV19 and TRBJ2-2): DGGITQSPKYLFRKEGQNVTLSCEQNLNHDAMYWYRQDPGQGLRLIYYSQIVNDFQKGDIAEGYSVSREKKESFPLTVTSAQKNPTAFYLCASREQGAMNTGELFFGEGSRLTVL.

V usage is TRBV15 and J usage is TRBJ2-1; D unresolved. The germline V and J ends were trimmed by 0 bases and 0 bases, with 12 bases remaining between them. Germline CDR1 LNHNV, CDR2 YYDKDF (reference sequence). The CDR3 runs to 17 residues. The CDR3 protein is CATSRDRISNSYNEQFF. The CDR3 coding sequence is TGTGCCACCAGCAGAGACCGTATCTCTAACTCCTACAATGAGCAGTTCTTC.

V is TRBV9 and J is TRBJ2-5, with D tentatively TRBD1 (7 bases). This CDR3 is 14 amino acids long. V dropped 2 bases and J dropped 6 bases, with 14 bases sitting between them. CDR1 is SGDLS, CDR2 YYNGEE, per germline. CDR3 coding DNA: TGTGCCAGCAGCGTGGAGGGGGCAGCGAAGACCCAGTACTTC. Protein: CASSVEGAAKTQYF.

The gene calls are TRBV20-1 and TRBJ2-1; 7 bases are shared with TRBD2. Germline CDR1 DFQATT, CDR2 SNEGSKA (reference sequence). Trimming took 3 bases from V and 5 from J; bases not matched to a gene: 10. The CDR3 runs to 15 residues. This CDR3 reads CSASSSASGNNEQFF. The CDR3 coding sequence is TGCAGTGCTAGTTCGTCGGCTAGCGGCAACAATGAGCAGTTCTTC.

J is TRBJ2-3 and V is TRBV7-2, with D perhaps TRBD1 (6 bases). V was shortened by 0 bases and J by 3 bases, with 25 bases between the two germline ends. The germline CDR1 and CDR2 sequences are SGHTA and FQGNSA. The CDR3 runs 20 residues. CDR3 protein: CASSLATHGQRVRGTDTQYF. In DNA form, the CDR3 reads TGTGCCAGCAGCTTAGCAACCCATGGACAGAGAGTAAGGGGTACAGATACGCAGTATTTT.

The J gene is TRBJ2-3, the V gene TRBV24-1; 11 positions agree with TRBD2. Germline V CDR1 and CDR2: KGHDR, SFDVKD. This CDR3 contains 16 residues. V trimming: 3 bases; J trimming: 3 bases; junction bases outside the gene matches: 4. The CDR3 DNA is TGTGCCACCAGTGATAGACTAGCGGGACTAACAGATACGCAGTATTTT. As protein: CATSDRLAGLTDTQYF.

The rearrangement joins TRBV7-9 to TRBJ2-7; D gene unclear. The CDR3 contains 12 residues. Germline V gene sequence: CDR1 SEHNR, CDR2 FQNEAQ (reference sequence). V was clipped by 4 bases and J by 2 bases, with 6 bases between them. CDR3 sequence: CASSSIAYEQYF. CDR3 in DNA: TGTGCCAGCAGCTCGATAGCCTACGAGCAGTACTTC.

The chain recombines TRBV28 with TRBJ2-7, with a possible D match to TRBD1 (6 bases). V was clipped by 2 bases and J by 2 bases, with 10 bases between them. Germline-derived CDR1 and CDR2 are MDHEN and SYDVKM. This CDR3 comprises 14 residues. The CDR3 sequence is CASSLTGITYEQYF. The DNA of the CDR3 is TGTGCCAGCAGTTTAACAGGGATCACCTACGAGCAGTACTTC.

The chain couples TRBV5-4 to TRBJ2-1; D is possibly TRBD1 (5 bases). There are 18 residues in the CDR3. V lost 5 bases, J lost 5 bases, and 26 bases lay in between. Per the germline V gene, CDR1 is SGHNT and CDR2 is YYREEE (reference sequence). The CDR3 nucleotides read TGTGCCAGCAGTACCCAGGGATACCTTAAGAAAGGGGACAATGAGCAGTTCTTC. It specifies CASSTQGYLKKGDNEQFF.